The 16 T cell receptor beta chains below were found in one sample sequenced in a study of blood T cell repertoires in COVID-19. Measured with immunoSEQ multiplex PCR; TCRdb has only the in-frame clones, and not every one. The profile shows about 58,000 clones, roughly 84% of them singletons. The sample comprised peripheral blood. The receptor set was obtained from a man aged 40-49 years with active COVID-19.

The chain has TRBV7-8 and TRBJ2-7; D remains ambiguous. Germline V gives CDR1 SGHVS, CDR2 FQNEAQ. Trimming took 5 bases from V and 5 from J, leaving 10 bases between them. The length of the CDR3 is 12 residues. The CDR3 reads CASSPWPHEQYF. The CDR3 DNA reads TGTGCCAGCAGCCCTTGGCCCCACGAGCAGTACTTC.

The chain employs TRBV27 and TRBJ1-1; D gene unclear. Germline V lookup: CDR1 MNHEY, CDR2 SMNVEV (reference sequence). The CDR3 is made up of 16 amino acids. The V gene lost 4 bases and the J gene lost 1 base, with 16 bases spanning the gap. CDR3 sequence: CASSSLVGQENTEAFF. DNA for the CDR3: TGTGCCAGCAGTTCGTTAGTTGGGCAGGAGAACACTGAAGCTTTCTTT.

The genes are TRBV15 and TRBJ2-7; 13 nucleotides align to TRBD2. The ends lost 3 bases at V and 2 bases at J; junction bases unmatched: 1. This CDR3 has 15 residues. Germline V gene sequence: CDR1 LNHNV, CDR2 YYDKDF (reference sequence). The CDR3 DNA sequence: TGTGCCACCAGCAGGGGACTAGCGGGGACCTACGAGCAGTACTTC. Encoded protein: CATSRGLAGTYEQYF.

The chain carries TRBV9 and TRBJ1-3; 7 bases fit TRBD1. This CDR3 is 12 amino acids long. CDR1 is SGDLS and CDR2 is YYNGEE in the germline V gene. Losses at the gene ends were 3 bases for V and 16 bases for J; bases not matched to a gene: 10. CDR3 DNA sequence: TGTGCCAGCAGCGCCGGGACAGCCCGATACTATTTT. It specifies CASSAGTARYYF.

The gene calls are TRBV5-6 and TRBJ1-2; D uncertain. Germline V gives CDR1 SGHDT, CDR2 YYEEEE. The V and J ends lost 2 bases and 0 bases respectively, with 8 bases between them. This CDR3 is 14 amino acids long. The chain's CDR3 is CASSFPGANYGYTF. In DNA, the CDR3 is TGTGCCAGCAGCTTCCCAGGTGCTAACTATGGCTACACCTTC.

The J gene is TRBJ2-1, the V gene TRBV18; TRBD2 aligns across 13 bases. V trimming: 3 bases; J trimming: 7 bases; junction bases outside the gene matches: 9. In germline, CDR1 is KGHSH, CDR2 LQKENI. This CDR3 region has 17 residues. The CDR3: CASSPLRTSGSRNEQFF. The CDR3 nucleotides are TGTGCCAGCTCACCCCTACGGACTAGCGGGAGCAGGAATGAGCAGTTCTTC.

The V and J genes are TRBV19 and TRBJ1-2; 10 bases map to TRBD1. This CDR3 contains 13 residues. The V and J ends lost 7 bases and 5 bases, in that order; junction bases with no gene match: 4. The germline gives CDR1 LNHDA, CDR2 SQIVND (reference sequence). The CDR3 sequence: CASTGTGVYGYTF. The CDR3 DNA follows: TGTGCCAGTACCGGGACAGGGGTTTATGGCTACACCTTC.

The DNA of the CDR3 is TGTGCCAGCAGTTGGCAGGGGAACAATGAGCAGTTCTTC. This translates into CASSWQGNNEQFF. The chain joins TRBV12-3 or TRBV12-4 to TRBJ2-1, with D possibly matching TRBD1 (6 bases). The CDR3 covers 13 residues. Trimming left V 4 bases short and J 5 bases short, with 9 bases between.

The CDR3 protein is CASSEQAPRGSPLHF. The CDR3 nucleotides read TGTGCCAGCAGTGAACAGGCCCCGCGGGGTTCACCCCTCCACTTT. The rearrangement links TRBV2 to TRBJ1-6; D not certain. This CDR3 has 15 amino acids. Trimming left V 2 bases short and J 9 bases short, with 14 bases between. Germline CDR1 SNHLY, CDR2 FYNNEI.

The chain carries TRBV5-4 and TRBJ2-5, with 8 bases matching TRBD2. The CDR3 runs to 13 residues. After removal of 4 bases from V and 6 bases from J, the junction contained 5 bases not matched to a gene. Germline V lookup: CDR1 SGHNT, CDR2 YYREEE (reference sequence). The CDR3 here is CASSPGGPQTQYF. Here the CDR3 DNA reads TGTGCCAGCAGCCCGGGAGGGCCTCAGACCCAGTACTTC.

In its sample, this clone was seen once. The rearrangement uses TRBV27 and TRBJ2-7, with 7 bases fitting TRBD1. Trimming at V came to 5 bases and at J to 6 bases, leaving 13 bases not matched to a gene. This CDR3 spans 15 amino acids. Germline assignment: CDR1 MNHEY and CDR2 SMNVEV (reference sequence). CDR3 sequence: CASSTSGTVGSEQYF. CDR3 DNA sequence: TGTGCCAGCAGTACCTCCGGGACAGTGGGATCCGAGCAGTACTTC.

This clone was observed a few times. V and J are TRBV2 and TRBJ1-1; TRBD1 might be the D (5 bases). CDR1 and CDR2 from the germline V gene are SNHLY and FYNNEI. Trimming took off 10 bases at V and 3 bases at J, with 15 bases between the two ends. The CDR3 loop spans 13 amino acids. The CDR3 spells CATTWGEDTEAFF. The CDR3 nucleotides are TGTGCCACTACTTGGGGGGAGGACACTGAAGCTTTCTTT.

The chain uses TRBV25-1 and TRBJ1-1; 8 nucleotides line up with TRBD1. The trim removed 3 bases at V and 4 bases at J, leaving 10 bases unmatched. Germline CDR1 is MGHDK and CDR2 is SYGVNS. This CDR3 spans 16 amino acids. CDR3 nucleotide sequence: TGTGCCAGCAGTGACCACACCGACAGGGGACGCACTGAAGCTTTCTTT. Protein: CASSDHTDRGRTEAFF.

The chain is built from TRBV6-1 and TRBJ1-2, with D perhaps matching TRBD1 (6 bases). Trimming shortened V by 3 bases and J by 8 bases, and 13 bases separated the two germline ends. Germline CDR1 reads MNHNS; CDR2 reads SASEGT. This CDR3 comprises 13 residues. The CDR3 is CASSEYRDKGYTF. CDR3 sequence (DNA): TGTGCCAGCAGTGAGTACCGGGACAAAGGCTACACCTTC.

This clone has just a few counts. The chain couples TRBV7-2 to TRBJ2-3, with 9 bases matching TRBD2. The CDR3 contains 15 residues. Trimming took 4 bases from V and 6 from J; bases not matched to a gene: 8. Germline V gives CDR1 SGHTA, CDR2 FQGNSA. The CDR3 DNA is TGTGCCAGCAGCTCTTGGACTAGCGTGTCGGATACGCAGTATTTT. Translating gives CASSSWTSVSDTQYF.

In this sample, this clone turned up once. The CDR3 spells CAIRESLQDGYTF. DNA of the CDR3: TGTGCCATCAGAGAATCTTTACAGGATGGCTACACCTTC. This chain uses TRBV10-3 with TRBJ1-2, with a weak D call TRBD1 (5 bases). V lost 6 bases to trimming and J lost 6 bases, with 14 bases between them. The CDR3 runs 13 residues. The V gene's germline CDR1 is ENHRY and CDR2 SYGVKD.